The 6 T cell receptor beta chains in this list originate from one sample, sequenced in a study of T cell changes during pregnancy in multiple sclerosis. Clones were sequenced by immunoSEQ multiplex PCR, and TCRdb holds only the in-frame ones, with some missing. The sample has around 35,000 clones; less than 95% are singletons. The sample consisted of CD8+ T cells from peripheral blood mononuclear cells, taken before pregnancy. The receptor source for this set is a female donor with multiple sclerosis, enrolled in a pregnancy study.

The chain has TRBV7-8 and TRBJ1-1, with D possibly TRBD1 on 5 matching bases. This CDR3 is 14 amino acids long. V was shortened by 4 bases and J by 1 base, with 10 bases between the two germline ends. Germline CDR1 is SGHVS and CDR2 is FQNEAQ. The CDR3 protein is CASSSRTRNTEAFF. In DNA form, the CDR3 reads TGTGCCAGCAGCTCGCGGACACGGAACACTGAAGCTTTCTTT.

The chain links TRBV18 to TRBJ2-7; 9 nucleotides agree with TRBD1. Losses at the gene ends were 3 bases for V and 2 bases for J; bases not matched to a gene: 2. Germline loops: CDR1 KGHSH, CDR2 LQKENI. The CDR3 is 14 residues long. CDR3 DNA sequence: TGTGCCAGCTCACCGGGACAGGGCCCCTACGAGCAGTACTTC. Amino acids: CASSPGQGPYEQYF.

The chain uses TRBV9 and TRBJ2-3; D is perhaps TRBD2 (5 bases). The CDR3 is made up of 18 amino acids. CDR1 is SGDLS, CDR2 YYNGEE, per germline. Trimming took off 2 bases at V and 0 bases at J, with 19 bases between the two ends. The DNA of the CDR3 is TGTGCCAGCAGCGTCTTAGACGGGAACATCCTTAGCACAGATACGCAGTATTTT. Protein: CASSVLDGNILSTDTQYF.

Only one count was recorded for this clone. The CDR3 coding sequence is TGCGCCAGCAGCCAAAGGCCCTGGTGGACAGGTCGAGGCAATCAGCCCCAGCATTTT. Translating gives CASSQRPWWTGRGNQPQHF. The chain has TRBV4-3 and TRBJ1-5; 7 bases align to TRBD1. The CDR3 totals 19 residues. The V segment lost 2 bases and the J segment 2 bases; nucleotides outside the gene matches: 15. CDR1 LGHNA and CDR2 YSLEER come from the germline V gene.

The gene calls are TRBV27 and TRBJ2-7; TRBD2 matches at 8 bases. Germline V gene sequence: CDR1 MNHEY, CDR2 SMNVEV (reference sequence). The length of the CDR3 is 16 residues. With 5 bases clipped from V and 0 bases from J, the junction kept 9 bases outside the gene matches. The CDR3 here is CASSAFPGLDSYEQYF. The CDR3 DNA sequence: TGTGCCAGCAGTGCATTTCCGGGACTAGACTCCTACGAGCAGTACTTC.

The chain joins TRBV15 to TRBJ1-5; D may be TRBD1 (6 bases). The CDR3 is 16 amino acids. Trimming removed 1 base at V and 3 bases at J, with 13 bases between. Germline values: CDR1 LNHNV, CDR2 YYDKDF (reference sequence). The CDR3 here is CATSRGTVGHNQPQHF. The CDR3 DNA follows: TGTGCCACCAGCAGAGGGACAGTAGGACACAATCAGCCCCAGCATTTT. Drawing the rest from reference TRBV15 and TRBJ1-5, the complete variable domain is DAMVIQNPRYQVTQFGKPVTLSCSQTLNHNVMYWYQQKSSQAPKLLFHYYDKDFNNEADTPDNFQSRRPNTSFCFLDIRSPGLGDTAMYLCATSRGTVGHNQPQHFGDGTRLSIL.